Shown below are 30 T cell receptor beta chains from a single sample sequenced in a study of T cells in Graves' hyperthyroidism and ophthalmopathy. Authors of the study amplified TCR beta CDR3 regions from RNA transcripts. Carried out on the TCR CDR3, a first-round RT-PCR used the HTBI primer set. TCRdb reprocessed the multiplex PCR reads via MiXCR and lists one record per CDR3 protein. This table holds roughly 580,000 distinct CDR3 sequences, approximately 44% found once. Sequences were obtained from peripheral blood or thyroid tissue (not recorded which). The receptors derive from a woman between 18 and 29 years old with Graves' hyperthyroidism.

This clonotype has a handful of counts. This chain links TRBV11-2 with TRBJ2-5; 7 nucleotides match TRBD1. This CDR3 spans 14 amino acids. The germline V gene has CDR1 SGHAT and CDR2 FQNNGV. The trim removed 7 bases at V and 5 bases at J, leaving 10 bases unmatched. The CDR3 reads CASTILRGLETQYF. The DNA for the CDR3 is TGTGCCAGCACCATATTAAGGGGGCTGGAGACCCAGTACTTC. Filled out from reference TRBV11-2 and TRBJ2-5, the complete variable domain reads EAGVAQSPRYKIIEKRQSVAFWCNPISGHATLYWYQQILGQGPKLLIQFQNNGVVDDSQLPKDRFSAERLKGVDSTLKIQPAKLEDSAVYLCASTILRGLETQYFGPGTRLLVL.

This clonotype is a singleton in its sample. The V gene is TRBV15, the J gene TRBJ2-6; possible D gene TRBD1, 6 bases. This CDR3 comprises 18 residues. Germline CDR1 and CDR2: LNHNV and YYDKDF (reference sequence). The V end lost 6 bases, the J end lost 0 bases, and 18 bases lay between the germline ends. The CDR3 spells CATSPITGSLSGANVLTF. CDR3 nucleotide sequence: TGTGCCACCAGTCCGATTACAGGGAGTCTCTCTGGGGCCAACGTCCTGACTTTC.

This clonotype was recorded a few times. The V and J genes are TRBV7-9 and TRBJ1-1, with D uncertain. Germline-derived CDR1 and CDR2 are SEHNR and FQNEAQ (reference sequence). This CDR3 has 14 amino acids. Between the trimmed V and J ends, which lost 5 bases and 1 base, there was a span of 11 bases. CDR3 DNA sequence: TGTGCCAGCAGCCAAGGTGGGCCGAACACTGAAGCTTTCTTT. Protein sequence: CASSQGGPNTEAFF.

Ten or more counts support this clonotype. V gene TRBV7-3 combines with J gene TRBJ2-6; a weak D match, TRBD2 (5 bases). V lost 5 bases to trimming and J lost 9 bases, with 8 bases between them. Per the germline V gene, CDR1 is SGHTA and CDR2 is FQGTGA. The CDR3 has 12 residues. This CDR3 is CASSLAGNVLTF. CDR3 nucleotide sequence: TGTGCCAGCAGCCTGGCGGGCAACGTCCTGACTTTC. Complete variable domain (other parts from reference TRBV7-3 and TRBJ2-6): GAGVSQTPSNKVTEKGKYVELRCDPISGHTALYWYRQSLGQGPEFLIYFQGTGAADDSGLPNDRFFAVRPEGSVSTLKIQRTERGDSAVYLCASSLAGNVLTFGAGSRLTVL.

The rearrangement links TRBV12-3 or TRBV12-4 to TRBJ1-2; weak D call: TRBD1 (5 bases). With 6 bases removed from V and 6 bases from J, the gap between germline ends came to 14 bases. This CDR3 is 13 amino acids long. The CDR3 DNA reads TGTGCCAGCAGCATCCTGGGGGGGAATGGCTACACCTTC. Translated, it gives CASSILGGNGYTF.

The gene calls are TRBV20-1 and TRBJ1-2; 8 bases are a match to TRBD1. The CDR3 loop spans 13 amino acids. Germline lookup yields CDR1 DFQATT and CDR2 SNEGSKA (reference sequence). V shed 0 bases, J shed 7 bases, and the junction held 4 bases outside the gene matches. In DNA, the CDR3 is TGCAGTGCTAGAGACCAGGGGGCGTTTGGCTACACCTTC. Translated: CSARDQGAFGYTF.

The CDR3 protein is CASSRQGARSEKLFF. DNA for the CDR3: TGCGCCAGCAGCCGCCAGGGGGCACGGAGTGAAAAACTGTTTTTT. This chain uses TRBV4-1 with TRBJ1-4; 8 bases fit TRBD1. Germline V gives CDR1 MGHRA, CDR2 YSYEKL. This CDR3 comprises 15 residues. V shed 4 bases, J shed 7 bases, and the junction held 8 bases outside the gene matches.

This clonotype turned up a few times. The junction departs from germline at one end; a sequencing error may be responsible. V usage is TRBV7-2 and J usage is TRBJ1-6; 10 nucleotides agree with TRBD1. This CDR3 has 16 amino acids. Germline V gene lookup returns CDR1 SGHTA and CDR2 FQGNSA. The CDR3 spells CASSQVTGGGNSPLHF. In DNA, the CDR3 is TGCGCCAGCAGCCAAGTGACAGGGGGCGGAAATTCACCCCTCCACTTT.

J is TRBJ2-5 and V is TRBV29-1; TRBD1 aligns across 7 bases. CDR3 length: 13 residues. Germline CDR1 SQVTM, CDR2 ANQGSEA. After removal of 6 bases from V and 5 bases from J, the junction contained 9 bases not matched to a gene. The CDR3 region has the DNA TGCAGCGTCGGTACAGGGGCGGGCGAGACCCAGTACTTC. As protein: CSVGTGAGETQYF.

The chain has TRBV5-1 and TRBJ1-5; D remains ambiguous. Trimming took 0 bases from V and 8 from J, leaving 9 bases between them. This CDR3 spans 13 amino acids. The V gene's germline CDR1 is SGHRS and CDR2 YFSETQ. In nucleotides, the CDR3 is TGCGCCAGCAGCTTGGGGACGGCGGAGCCCCAGCATTTT. Translating it yields CASSLGTAEPQHF.

Remarks on this clonotype: Mismatch with germline at one junction end may stem from a read error. V is TRBV2 and J is TRBJ2-5; D may correspond to TRBD1 or TRBD2 (7 bases each). This CDR3 has 10 amino acids. CDR1 and CDR2 (germline): SNHLY, FYNNEI. CDR3 loop: CASAGEQGGF. In DNA, the CDR3 is TGTGCCAGCGCGGGGGAACAAGGGGGCTTT.

The gene calls are TRBV5-1 and TRBJ1-1; weak D call: TRBD1 (5 bases). The CDR3 extends over 12 amino acids. The V end was cut by 7 bases, the J end by 5 bases, with 12 bases between. Germline values: CDR1 SGHRS, CDR2 YFSETQ. CDR3 region: CASGRGRTEAFF. The CDR3 coding sequence is TGCGCCAGCGGGAGGGGCAGGACTGAAGCTTTCTTT.

There are many counts of this clonotype. J is TRBJ1-5 and V is TRBV7-9; D is unclear. CDR1 and CDR2 from the germline V gene are SEHNR and FQNEAQ (reference sequence). V lost 5 bases and J lost 0, with 5 bases in between. The CDR3 runs 13 residues. Here the CDR3 DNA reads TGTGCCAGCAGCCCAGATAGCAATCAGCCCCAGCATTTT. The encoded protein is CASSPDSNQPQHF.

The chain links TRBV11-1 to TRBJ2-5, with D possibly being TRBD1 or TRBD2 (6 bases each). This CDR3 has 13 residues. Looked up from germline, CDR1 is SGHAT and CDR2 is FQDESV (reference sequence). V lost 6 bases and J 5 bases, leaving 13 bases between the germline ends. CDR3 residues: CASSGGGDETQYF. CDR3 bases: TGTGCCAGCAGTGGAGGGGGAGACGAGACCCAGTACTTC. Full variable domain (outside the CDR3, taken from reference TRBV11-1 and TRBJ2-5): EAEVAQSPRYKITEKSQAVAFWCDPISGHATLYWYRQILGQGPELLVQFQDESVVDDSQLPKDRFSAERLKGVDSTLKIQPAELGDSAMYLCASSGGGDETQYFGPGTRLLVL.

In its sample, this clonotype was seen many times. V usage is TRBV20-1 and J usage is TRBJ1-5; D call uncertain. This CDR3 contains 11 residues. Trimming removed 6 bases from V and 5 bases from J, with 8 bases in between. From germline, CDR1 is DFQATT and CDR2 SNEGSKA (reference sequence). Here the CDR3 DNA reads TGCAGTGCCTCAGGTGATCAGCCCCAGCATTTT. Its protein is CSASGDQPQHF.

A remark on this clonotype: A much more abundant neighbour one base away suggests this may be a read error. The chain combines TRBV7-1 with TRBJ2-2; 7 bases match TRBD1. TRBV7-1 has ORF status, its function being uncertain. The CDR3 contains 16 residues. J gave up 1 base and V 3 bases, and 5 bases lay outside the gene matches. CDR3 sequence (DNA): TGTGCCAGCAGCTCGAGTGGGACAGTGAACACCGGGGAGCTGTTTTTT. Its protein product is CASSSSGTVNTGELFF.

V gene TRBV5-1 combines with J gene TRBJ2-7; D gene unclear. This CDR3 has 15 amino acids. The ends were cut back, 3 bases at V and 6 bases at J, with 19 bases in the middle. Germline CDR1 SGHRS, CDR2 YFSETQ. The CDR3 loop is CASSSSGKPLSEQYF. The CDR3 nucleotides read TGCGCCAGCAGCTCGTCAGGAAAACCTCTAAGCGAGCAGTACTTC.

With respect to this clonotype: A much larger clone sits a single nucleotide away, making a read error possible. This chain links TRBV10-3 with TRBJ2-7; D gene uncertain. Germline CDR1 is ENHRY and CDR2 is SYGVKD. The CDR3 has 12 amino acids. Trimming removed 2 bases from V and 0 bases from J, with 2 bases in between. CDR3 protein: CAISETSYEQYF. The CDR3 bases are TGTGCCATCAGTGAGACCTCCTACGAGCAGTACTTC.

There are a few counts of this clonotype. V gene TRBV5-1 combines with J gene TRBJ2-7; TRBD2 matches at 9 bases. Trimming took 0 bases from V and 3 from J; bases not matched to a gene: 10. CDR3 length: 17 amino acids. Germline assignment: CDR1 SGHRS and CDR2 YFSETQ. The CDR3 is CASSLVASGVVDYEQYF. The DNA of the CDR3 is TGCGCCAGCAGCTTGGTTGCTAGCGGGGTGGTAGACTACGAGCAGTACTTC.

The V and J genes are TRBV24-1 and TRBJ2-5; 12 bases are shared with TRBD1. The germline CDR1 and CDR2 sequences are KGHDR and SFDVKD. V was pared by 1 base and J by 4 bases, with 6 bases of the junction left unmatched. The CDR3 loop spans 17 amino acids. The CDR3: CATSDLAGTGGTETQYF. The CDR3 DNA sequence: TGTGCCACCAGTGATTTAGCCGGGACAGGGGGCACAGAGACCCAGTACTTC.

This rearrangement joins TRBV7-2 to TRBJ2-7; D uncertain. Deletions cut 0 bases from V and 0 bases from J, with 15 bases between. The length of the CDR3 is 17 residues. Germline V gene lookup returns CDR1 SGHTA and CDR2 FQGNSA. This chain's CDR3 is CASSLAIWVETSYEQYF. The CDR3, as DNA: TGTGCCAGCAGCTTAGCGATCTGGGTTGAAACCTCCTACGAGCAGTACTTC.

This clonotype was detected only once. The V and J genes are TRBV19 and TRBJ1-6, with 9 bases matching TRBD1. J was trimmed by 8 bases and V by 5 bases; bases with no gene match: 4. The CDR3 loop spans 14 amino acids. Germline V gives CDR1 LNHDA, CDR2 SQIVND (reference sequence). CDR3: CASSPWTGDSPLHF. CDR3 bases: TGTGCCAGTAGTCCATGGACAGGGGATTCACCCCTCCACTTT.

This clonotype has a handful of counts. The chain is built from TRBV7-2 and TRBJ2-2, with D perhaps matching TRBD1 or TRBD2 (5 bases each). This CDR3 has 14 amino acids. Deletions cut 5 bases from V and 3 bases from J, with 10 bases between. Germline CDR1 and CDR2: SGHTA and FQGNSA. CDR3 in amino acids: CASSPGGYTGELFF. The CDR3 DNA reads TGTGCCAGCAGCCCTGGGGGTTACACCGGGGAGCTGTTTTTT.

The chain has TRBV20-1 and TRBJ2-7; the D gene is possibly TRBD1 (6 bases). The V end was cut by 3 bases, the J end by 0 bases, with 12 bases between. The CDR3 is made up of 14 amino acids. Germline V lookup: CDR1 DFQATT, CDR2 SNEGSKA (reference sequence). CDR3 DNA: TGCAGTGCTAGGTTACAGGGCAGCTCCTACGAGCAGTACTTC. Translated: CSARLQGSSYEQYF.

The rearrangement joins TRBV9 to TRBJ2-2, with D perhaps given as TRBD1 or TRBD2 (6 bases each). Trimming took off 2 bases at V and 5 bases at J, with 16 bases between the two ends. This CDR3 contains 16 residues. Germline-derived CDR1 and CDR2 are SGDLS and YYNGEE. The CDR3 spells CASSVRPRGQTGELFF. CDR3 DNA: TGTGCCAGCAGCGTGAGACCCCGGGGGCAAACCGGGGAGCTGTTTTTT.

Concerning this clonotype itself: This may stem from a read error, because a much larger clone lies one nucleotide away. The genes are TRBV10-3 and TRBJ1-4, with 7 bases matching TRBD1. V trimming: 7 bases; J trimming: 8 bases; junction bases outside the gene matches: 7. The CDR3 sequence is 13 residues long. CDR1 is ENHRY, CDR2 SYGVKD, per germline. The CDR3 loop is CAINQGEGEKLFF. The CDR3 DNA reads as TGTGCCATCAACCAGGGGGAAGGGGAAAAACTGTTTTTT.

In its sample, this clonotype was seen many times. This chain connects TRBV2 to TRBJ1-1, with D uncertain. The germline V gene has CDR1 SNHLY and CDR2 FYNNEI. The CDR3 has 11 residues. Trimming pared 7 bases from V and 8 bases from J, leaving 11 bases between. In nucleotides, the CDR3 is TGTGCCAGCAACCGGGCGACGGAAGCTTTCTTT. Its translation: CASNRATEAFF.

The chain has TRBV7-8 and TRBJ1-4, with D possibly being TRBD1 (6 bases). The CDR3 is made up of 14 amino acids. Trimming took off 1 base at V and 5 bases at J, with 8 bases between the two ends. Germline CDR1 and CDR2: SGHVS and FQNEAQ. In DNA form, the CDR3 reads TGTGCCAGCAGCTTAGTAAGGGGGAATGAAAAACTGTTTTTT. The encoded protein is CASSLVRGNEKLFF.

This clonotype occurred many times. The V call is TRBV7-8, the J call TRBJ2-7; TRBD2 matches at 8 bases. The V and J ends lost 0 bases and 7 bases, in that order; junction bases with no gene match: 8. The CDR3 runs to 15 residues. From germline, CDR1 is SGHVS and CDR2 FQNEAQ. CDR3 bases: TGTGCCAGCAGCTTAGCGCTCGGGACTAGAGGGGAGCAGTACTTC. Protein: CASSLALGTRGEQYF.

This chain joins TRBV24-1 and TRBJ1-5; D might be TRBD1 (5 bases). V was pared by 9 bases and J by 4 bases, with 12 bases between. The germline V gene encodes CDR1 KGHDR and CDR2 SFDVKD. The CDR3 is made up of 13 amino acids. The DNA for the CDR3 is TGTGCCACCGGTCTGGGGGGGAATCAGCCCCAGCATTTT. It translates to CATGLGGNQPQHF.